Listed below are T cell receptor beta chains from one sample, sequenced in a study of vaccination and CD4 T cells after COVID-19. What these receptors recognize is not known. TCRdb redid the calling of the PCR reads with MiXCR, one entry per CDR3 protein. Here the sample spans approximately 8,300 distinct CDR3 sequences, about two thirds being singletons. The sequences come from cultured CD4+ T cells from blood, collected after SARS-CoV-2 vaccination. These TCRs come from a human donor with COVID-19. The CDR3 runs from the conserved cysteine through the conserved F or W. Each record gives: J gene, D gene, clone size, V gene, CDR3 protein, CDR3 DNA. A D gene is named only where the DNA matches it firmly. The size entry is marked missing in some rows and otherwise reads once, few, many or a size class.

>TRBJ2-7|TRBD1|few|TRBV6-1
CASTKGQGPYEQYF
TGTGCCAGCACCAAAGGACAGGGCCCCTACGAGCAGTACTTC
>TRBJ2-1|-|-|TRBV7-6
CASSSFEGGYNEQFF
TGTGCTAGCAGCTCCTTTGAGGGGGGCTACAATGAGCAGTTCTTC
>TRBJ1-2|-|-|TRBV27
CASSLSWGAGGYTF
TGTGCCAGCAGTTTGTCTTGGGGGGCTGGTGGCTACACCTTC
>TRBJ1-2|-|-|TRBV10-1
CASSESSYGYTF
TGCGCCAGCAGTGAGTCCAGCTATGGCTACACCTTC
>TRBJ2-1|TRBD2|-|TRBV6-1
CASSALAGGPNNEQFF
TGTGCCAGCAGCGCTCTAGCGGGGGGACCGAACAATGAGCAGTTCTTC
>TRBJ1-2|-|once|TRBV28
CASIGSYGYTF
TGTGCCAGCATAGGCAGCTATGGCTACACCTTC
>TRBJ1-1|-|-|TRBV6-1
CASSEGSVNTEAFF
TGTGCCAGCAGTGAAGGTTCCGTGAACACTGAAGCTTTCTTT
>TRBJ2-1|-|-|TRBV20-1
CSATNERTVYNEQFF
TGCAGTGCTACCAACGAGAGGACAGTTTACAATGAGCAGTTCTTC
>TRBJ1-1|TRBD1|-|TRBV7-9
CASSLRQGGTEAFF
TGTGCCAGCAGCTTAAGACAGGGAGGAACTGAAGCTTTCTTT
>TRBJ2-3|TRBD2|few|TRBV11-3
CASSLEGGGGATQYF
TGTGCCAGCAGCTTAGAAGGCGGCGGGGGGGCTACGCAGTATTTT
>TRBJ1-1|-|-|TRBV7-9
CASSIMLGRGMNTEAFF
TGTGCCAGCAGCATCATGTTAGGACGCGGCATGAACACTGAAGCTTTCTTT
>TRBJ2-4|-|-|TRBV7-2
CASSLRDLGIQYF
TGTGCCAGCAGCTTGAGGGACCTCGGCATTCAGTACTTC
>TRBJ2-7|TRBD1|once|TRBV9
CASSPGTARAYEQYF
TGTGCCAGCAGCCCCGGGACAGCTAGAGCCTACGAGCAGTACTTC
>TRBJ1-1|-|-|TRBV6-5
CASSYPGNTEAFF
TGTGCCAGCAGTTACCCAGGGAACACTGAAGCTTTCTTT
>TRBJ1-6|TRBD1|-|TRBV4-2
CASSQDSDRESSYNSPLHF
TGTGCCAGCAGCCAAGATAGCGACAGGGAAAGCTCCTATAATTCACCCCTCCACTTT
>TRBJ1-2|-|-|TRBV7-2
CASSLGGGRGYTF
TGTGCCAGCAGCTTAGGTGGAGGGCGTGGCTACACCTTC
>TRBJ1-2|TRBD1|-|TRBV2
CASSVGQGAVYGYTF
TGTGCCAGCAGTGTGGGACAGGGGGCTGTATATGGCTACACCTTC
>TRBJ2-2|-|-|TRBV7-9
CASSLGQVAGELFF
TGTGCCAGCAGCTTAGGACAGGTGGCCGGGGAGCTGTTTTTT
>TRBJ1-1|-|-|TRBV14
CASSRRTPKSNPEAFF
TGTGCCAGCAGCCGAAGGACACCCAAGTCGAACCCTGAAGCTTTCTTT
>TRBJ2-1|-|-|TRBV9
CASSVDYNEQFF
TGTGCCAGCAGCGTAGACTACAATGAGCAGTTCTTC
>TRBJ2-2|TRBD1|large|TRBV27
CASRRDRVNTGELFF
TGTGCCAGCAGGCGGGACAGGGTGAACACCGGGGAGCTGTTTTTT
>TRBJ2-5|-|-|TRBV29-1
CSVRLVAQETQYF
TGCAGCGTTCGTCTGGTGGCACAAGAGACCCAGTACTTC
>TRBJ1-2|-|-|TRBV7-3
CASSLTWGSGYTF
TGTGCCAGCAGCTTAACCTGGGGGAGTGGCTACACCTTC
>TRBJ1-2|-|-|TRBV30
CAWRSGGYGYTF
TGTGCCTGGCGGTCCGGGGGGTATGGCTACACCTTC
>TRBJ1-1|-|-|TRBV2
CASTAEQATRSFIMNTEAFF
TGTGCCAGCACCGCCGAACAGGCGACTCGTTCATTCATCATGAACACTGAAGCTTTCTTT
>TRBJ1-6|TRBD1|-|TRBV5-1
CASSLLGQGRDSPLHF
TGCGCCAGCAGCCTCCTAGGACAGGGTAGGGATTCACCCCTCCACTTT
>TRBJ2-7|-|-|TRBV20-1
CSATRGAGNEQYF
TGCAGTGCTACGAGAGGGGCGGGCAACGAGCAGTACTTC
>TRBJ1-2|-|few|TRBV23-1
CASVLGGANYGYTF
TGCGCCAGCGTCCTGGGAGGGGCGAACTATGGCTACACCTTC
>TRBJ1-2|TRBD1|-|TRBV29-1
CSVEDRQGADGYTF
TGCAGCGTTGAAGATCGACAGGGGGCGGATGGCTACACCTTC
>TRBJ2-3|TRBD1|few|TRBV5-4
CASSLQGADTQYF
TGTGCCAGCAGCTTGCAGGGGGCAGATACGCAGTATTTT
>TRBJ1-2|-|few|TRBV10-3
CAISESESTGGYTF
TGTGCCATCAGTGAGTCGGAGTCGACGGGTGGCTACACCTTC
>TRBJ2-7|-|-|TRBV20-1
CSARSTGYSSYEQYF
TGCAGTGCTAGATCCACAGGGTACTCCTCCTACGAGCAGTACTTC
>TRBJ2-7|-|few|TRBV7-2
CASSSQGGSEQYF
TGTGCCAGCAGTTCGCAGGGTGGGTCCGAGCAGTACTTC
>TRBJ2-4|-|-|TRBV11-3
CASSLDPGAIQYF
TGTGCCAGCAGCTTAGATCCGGGGGCCATTCAGTACTTC
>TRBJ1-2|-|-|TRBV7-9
CASSQPRGAQYGYTF
TGTGCCAGCAGCCAGCCTAGGGGGGCTCAATATGGCTACACCTTC
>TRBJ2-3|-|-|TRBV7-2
CASSLISNGIADTQYF
TGTGCCAGCAGCTTAATTAGTAACGGGATTGCAGATACGCAGTATTTT
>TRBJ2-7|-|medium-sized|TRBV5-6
CASSFYSTAYEQYF
TGTGCCAGCAGCTTCTATTCGACAGCCTACGAGCAGTACTTC
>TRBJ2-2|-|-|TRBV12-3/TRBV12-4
CASSRSGVTGELFF
TGTGCCAGCAGTAGATCCGGGGTCACCGGGGAGCTGTTTTTT
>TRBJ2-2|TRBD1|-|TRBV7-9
CASSLGRTGDPNTGELFF
TGTGCCAGCAGCTTAGGAAGGACAGGAGATCCGAACACCGGGGAGCTGTTTTTT
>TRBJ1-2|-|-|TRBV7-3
CASSLALMADYTF
TGTGCCAGCAGCTTAGCGTTGATGGCGGACTACACCTTC
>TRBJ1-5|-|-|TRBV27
CASSDWSGLGNQPQHF
TGTGCCAGCAGTGACTGGTCAGGGTTGGGCAATCAGCCCCAGCATTTT
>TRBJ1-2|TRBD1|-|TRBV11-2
CASSFRQGGYTF
TGTGCCAGCAGCTTCCGACAGGGAGGCTACACCTTC
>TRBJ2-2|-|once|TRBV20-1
CSLRTGRAGELFF
TGCAGCTTAAGGACAGGGAGGGCCGGGGAGCTGTTTTTT
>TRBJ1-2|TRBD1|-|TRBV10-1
CASPGGEGYTF
TGCGCCAGCCCAGGGGGCGAAGGCTACACCTTC
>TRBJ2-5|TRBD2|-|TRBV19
CASSIGGLAGQETQYF
TGTGCCAGTAGTATAGGCGGCCTAGCGGGGCAAGAGACCCAGTACTTC
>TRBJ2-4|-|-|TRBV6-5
CASSYSNGAGNIQYF
TGTGCCAGCAGTTACTCGAACGGTGCGGGAAACATTCAGTACTTC
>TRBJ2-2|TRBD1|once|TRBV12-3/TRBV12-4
CASSFARDSTGELFF
TGTGCCAGCAGTTTTGCAAGGGACAGCACCGGGGAGCTGTTTTTT
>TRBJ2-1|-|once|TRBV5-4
CASSDRDIEQFF
TGTGCCAGCAGCGACCGGGACATAGAGCAGTTCTTC